This TCR beta chain was sequenced during a study of vaccination and CD4 T cells after COVID-19. Treatment described: approximately nine-day PBMC culture with coronavirus spike peptide pools or control peptides (ViraFEST assay). CD4+ T cells that came from the unexposed donor were collected before the COVID-19 pandemic (2011-2018). Note on this clonotype: The antigen is not known.

Sequence data for DNA of cultured CD4+ T cells were generated by the Oncomine TCR Beta short-read assay. In TCRdb, the PCR reads were re-called with MiXCR into one record per CDR3 protein. The sample consists of about 5,400 distinct CDR3 sequences, about 34% of them appearing once. Germline V gene lookup returns CDR1 SGHRS and CDR2 YFSETQ. CDR3 length equals 14 residues. Deletions cut 5 bases from V and 7 bases from J, with 15 bases between. The sample consisted of CD4+ T cells from blood, cultured in vitro. The receptor's source is a human donor in good health. The chain has TRBV5-1 and TRBJ2-2; D is perhaps TRBD2 (5 bases). The CDR3 protein is CASRITDRGGELFF. The CDR3 DNA sequence: TGCGCCAGCAGGATAACAGACCGGGGCGGGGAGCTGTTTTTT.